The present T cell receptor beta chain was sequenced within a study of T cells in Graves' hyperthyroidism and ophthalmopathy. RNA transcripts were the template for amplifying TCR beta CDR3 regions. The study used the HTBI primer set for a first-round RT-PCR of the TCR CDR3. TCRdb processed the multiplex PCR reads anew with MiXCR; each CDR3 protein has one entry. This sample has a few hundred thousand distinct CDR3 sequences, with roughly 17% found just once. Trimming took off 3 bases at V and 4 bases at J, with 20 bases between the two ends. CDR3 length: 17 amino acids. Germline V lookup: CDR1 SGHTA, CDR2 FQGNSA. Ophthalmopathy patients had Clinical Activity Score at least 3, NOSPECS grade at least 4, duration under 3 months. Together with thyroid ultrasound, orbital computed tomography, serum thyroxine and TRAb, clinical symptoms were used for diagnoses. This clonotype was picked up many times.

Sequenced: blood. The chain is built from TRBV7-2 and TRBJ2-3; tentative D call: TRBD1 (6 bases). The origin of this receptor is a woman aged 18-29 years with Graves' ophthalmopathy. This CDR3 is CASSFSQGLFSADTQYF. CDR3 coding DNA: TGTGCCAGCAGCTTCTCGCAGGGGCTTTTTTCGGCAGATACGCAGTATTTT.